The clone carrying this T cell receptor beta chain showed up just a few times. What it binds is unknown. The data derive from a study of spatial heterogeneity in lung cancer. Study as a whole: The average appearance count of each unique TCR and UMI combination in raw reads was more than 9.5.

All TCR cDNA molecules were individually tagged with a unique molecular identifier. TCRdb reprocessed the 5' RACE reads via MiXCR and lists one record per CDR3 protein. The sample lists about 80,000 distinct CDR3 sequences, more than 15% seen once, with 6.2% in the top ten. Per germline, CDR1 SGHRS and CDR2 YFSETQ. This CDR3 comprises 15 residues. J gave up 3 bases and V 0 bases, and 4 bases lay outside the gene matches. Overall study findings and caveats: The study found ubiquitous expanded tumor TCRs in blood more at resection than follow-up.

Time point denoted: sample taken at primary tumor resection. Sequencing covered unsorted whole RNA taken from tumor, nontumor lung or frozen PBMC. This chain links TRBV5-1 with TRBJ1-1; TRBD1 agrees at 8 bases. The source material was PBMCs, sampled at surgery. The TCR sequence derives from a male donor with early-stage non-small cell lung cancer. The CDR3 DNA reads as TGCGCCAGCAGCTTGGATGGCAGGGGGCACACTGAAGCTTTCTTT. Translating it yields CASSLDGRGHTEAFF. Together with reference TRBV5-1 and TRBJ1-1, the CDR3 gives the full variable domain: KAGVTQTPRYLIKTRGQQVTLSCSPISGHRSVSWYQQTPGQGLQFLFEYFSETQRNKGNFPGRFSGRQFSNSRSEMNVSTLELGDSALYLCASSLDGRGHTEAFFGQGTRLTVV.